One and the same sample provided the 20 T cell receptor beta chains below, sequenced in a study of CD8 T cells in ankylosing spondylitis. In TCRdb, the 5' RACE reads were re-called with MiXCR into one record per CDR3 protein. The sample carries 350,000 to 450,000 distinct CDR3 sequences, 20% to 25% recorded once. The material sequenced was blood, either unsorted or a sorted T cell fraction (not recorded which). Every receptor here comes from a male donor with ankylosing spondylitis or in good health (not recorded which).

The V call is TRBV7-9, the J call TRBJ2-1; D remains unclear. Looked up from germline, CDR1 is SEHNR and CDR2 is FQNEAQ (reference sequence). The CDR3 sequence is 12 residues long. V was trimmed by 0 bases and J by 7 bases, leaving 4 bases between them. Here the CDR3 DNA reads TGTGCCAGCAGCTTAGCAGCAAATGAGCAGTTCTTC. Translation gives CASSLAANEQFF.

The chain has TRBV13 and TRBJ2-7; TRBD1 matches 8 bases. The J segment lost 10 bases and the V segment lost 5 bases, leaving 13 bases of the junction unmatched. The CDR3 has 14 amino acids. Germline values: CDR1 PRHDT, CDR2 FYEKMQ (reference sequence). The CDR3 loop reads CASSPGGNAEYQYF. DNA for the CDR3: TGTGCCAGCAGCCCAGGGGGCAATGCGGAATATCAGTACTTC. The entire variable domain, with the rest obtained from reference TRBV13 and TRBJ2-7, is as follows: AAGVIQSPRHLIKEKRETATLKCYPIPRHDTVYWYQQGPGQDPQFLISFYEKMQSDKGSIPDRFSAQQFSDYHSELNMSSLELGDSALYFCASSPGGNAEYQYFGPGTRLTVT.

This clonotype was counted between two and nine times. The chain uses TRBV7-9 and TRBJ2-6; D uncertain. The CDR3 sequence is 13 residues long. V was shortened by 5 bases and J by 6 bases, with 8 bases between the two germline ends. Germline V gene data show CDR1 as SEHNR and CDR2 as FQNEAQ (reference sequence). The CDR3: CASSPPEANVLTF. The CDR3 coding sequence is TGTGCCAGCAGCCCTCCTGAGGCCAACGTCCTGACTTTC.

As for this clonotype: A much more abundant neighbour one base away suggests this may be a read error. The chain recombines TRBV7-2 with TRBJ2-1; 7 nucleotides match TRBD2. Germline V CDR1 and CDR2: SGHTA, FQGNSA. This CDR3 is built from 15 residues. CDR3 DNA: TGTGCCAGCAGCTTGGGACTAACCTCCTACAATGAGCTGTTCTTC. This sequence encodes CASSLGLTSYNELFF.

This chain links TRBV7-9 with TRBJ1-4; D possibly corresponds to TRBD1 (6 bases). Looked up from germline, CDR1 is SEHNR and CDR2 is FQNEAQ (reference sequence). The CDR3 has 15 amino acids. V dropped 5 bases and J dropped 7 bases, with 17 bases sitting between them. The CDR3 region is CASSPRTAGGEKLFF. The CDR3 DNA is TGTGCCAGCAGCCCCCGGACAGCCGGGGGTGAAAAACTGTTTTTT. The full variable domain, its missing parts supplied by reference TRBV7-9 and TRBJ1-4, is DTGVSQNPRHKITKRGQNVTFRCDPISEHNRLYWYRQTLGQGPEFLTYFQNEAQLEKSRLLSDRFSAERPKGSFSTLEIQRTEQGDSAMYLCASSPRTAGGEKLFFGSGTQLSVL.

This clonotype was seen a few times. The J gene is TRBJ2-7, the V gene TRBV4-1; D is unclear. Germline CDR1 MGHRA, CDR2 YSYEKL. The CDR3 spans 14 residues. Trimming took 0 bases from V and 8 from J, leaving 14 bases between them. CDR3 nucleotide sequence: TGCGCCAGCAGCCAAGATGGGGTGGTTACGAAGCAGTACTTC. Its translation: CASSQDGVVTKQYF.

This chain joins TRBV4-1 and TRBJ2-3, with D possibly being TRBD2 (6 bases). V lost 2 bases and J 2 bases, leaving 8 bases between the germline ends. This CDR3 has 14 amino acids. CDR1 is MGHRA, CDR2 YSYEKL, per germline. CDR3 nucleotides: TGCGCCAGCAGCCAAAGGGAGGACACAGATACGCAGTATTTT. Amino acids: CASSQREDTDTQYF.

This clonotype was picked up many times. The V gene is TRBV12-3 or TRBV12-4, the J gene TRBJ1-2, with D possibly TRBD1 on 6 matching bases. The V gene lost 4 bases and the J gene lost 6 bases, with 12 bases spanning the gap. CDR3 size: 13 residues. DNA for the CDR3: TGTGCCAGCAGTTGGGCAAGGGGGGATGGCTACACCTTC. Its protein product is CASSWARGDGYTF.

V usage is TRBV12-3 or TRBV12-4 and J usage is TRBJ2-2; 10 bases fit TRBD1. CDR3 length: 16 amino acids. With V trimmed by 8 bases and J by 3 bases, 9 bases remained unmatched. Written as DNA, the CDR3 is TGTGCCAGCGGACTAGGGACAGGGGATGACACCGGGGAGCTGTTTTTT. This encodes CASGLGTGDDTGELFF.

The rearrangement joins TRBV3-1 to TRBJ1-5; D is possibly TRBD1 (6 bases). V was shortened by 8 bases and J by 2 bases, with 16 bases between the two germline ends. Germline assignment: CDR1 LGHDT and CDR2 YNNKEL (reference sequence). The CDR3 loop spans 15 amino acids. The CDR3: CASCLTGYGNQPQHF. DNA of the CDR3: TGTGCCAGCTGCCTCACAGGGTATGGCAATCAGCCCCAGCATTTT.

V and J are TRBV28 and TRBJ2-5; D is unresolved. The germline V and J ends were trimmed by 8 bases and 10 bases, with 5 bases remaining between them. Germline V CDR1 and CDR2: MDHEN, SYDVKM. The CDR3 has 8 amino acids. The CDR3 DNA is TGTGCCAGCGGTGGCCAGTACTTC. Residues: CASGGQYF. Full variable domain (outside the CDR3, taken from reference TRBV28 and TRBJ2-5): DVKVTQSSRYLVKRTGEKVFLECVQDMDHENMFWYRQDPGLGLRLIYFSYDVKMKEKGDIPEGYSVSREKKERFSLILESASTNQTSMYLCASGGQYFGPGTRLLVL.

This clonotype has only one observation. The chain joins TRBV5-1 to TRBJ2-7; TRBD2 might be the D (5 bases). The germline CDR1 and CDR2 sequences are SGHRS and YFSETQ. V gave up 3 bases and J gave up 6 bases, with 13 bases separating them. The CDR3 is made up of 13 amino acids. CDR3 DNA: TGCGCCAGCAGCTGGGGTGTGGCGGGCGAGCAGTACTTC. It codes for CASSWGVAGEQYF.

The chain carries TRBV10-3 and TRBJ2-2; TRBD2 matches at 7 bases. This CDR3 is built from 14 residues. J was trimmed by 7 bases and V by 7 bases; bases with no gene match: 9. Germline CDR1 and CDR2: ENHRY and SYGVKD. Written as DNA, the CDR3 is TGTGCCATCACCCGAGGACTAGTCGGCGGGGAGCTGTTTTTT. Residues: CAITRGLVGGELFF.

The rearrangement uses TRBV19 and TRBJ2-7; TRBD2 matches at 8 bases. Unmatched junction bases numbered 9, after V lost 5 bases and J lost 6 bases. CDR1 is LNHDA, CDR2 SQIVND, per germline (reference sequence). The CDR3 loop spans 14 amino acids. The CDR3 sequence is CASSPGGQGLEQYF. CDR3 DNA: TGTGCCAGTAGTCCGGGGGGGCAGGGGCTCGAGCAGTACTTC. Full variable domain (rest looked up from reference TRBV19 and TRBJ2-7): DGGITQSPKYLFRKEGQNVTLSCEQNLNHDAMYWYRQDPGQGLRLIYYSQIVNDFQKGDIAEGYSVSREKKESFPLTVTSAQKNPTAFYLCASSPGGQGLEQYFGPGTRLTVT.

The chain has TRBV4-1 and TRBJ2-7; D uncertain. V gave up 0 bases and J gave up 2 bases, with 11 bases separating them. Germline loops: CDR1 MGHRA, CDR2 YSYEKL. This CDR3 has 15 amino acids. CDR3 sequence reads: CASSQEYGRTYEQYF. The CDR3 region has the DNA TGCGCCAGCAGCCAAGAATATGGCAGGACCTACGAGCAGTACTTC.

This clonotype was counted between two and nine times. The V and J genes are TRBV29-1 and TRBJ2-7, with D possibly being TRBD1 (6 bases). The CDR3 contains 12 residues. V lost 3 bases and J lost 5, with 11 bases in between. Germline CDR1 SQVTM, CDR2 ANQGSEA. CDR3 residues: CSVEGADHEQYF. CDR3 nucleotides: TGCAGCGTTGAGGGGGCGGACCACGAGCAGTACTTC.

This clonotype was picked up many times. The chain carries TRBV12-3 or TRBV12-4 and TRBJ2-1; a possible D gene is TRBD1 (7 bases). V lost 0 bases, J lost 9 bases, and 9 bases lay in between. There are 13 residues in the CDR3. CDR3 nucleotide sequence: TGTGCCAGCAGTTTAGCGGAGGGGGCTGAGCAGTTCTTC. Residues: CASSLAEGAEQFF.

This clonotype occurred a few times. The chain combines TRBV28 with TRBJ2-7; D unclear. This CDR3 is 16 amino acids long. Germline loops: CDR1 MDHEN, CDR2 SYDVKM. V lost 1 base and J 3 bases, leaving 16 bases between the germline ends. The CDR3 here is CASSLSERWTLYEQYF. The CDR3, as DNA: TGTGCCAGCAGTTTATCGGAACGTTGGACCCTCTACGAGCAGTACTTC.

There are a few counts of this clonotype. The chain carries TRBV9 and TRBJ2-2, with TRBD1 as a possible D gene (5 bases). Germline V gene data show CDR1 as SGDLS and CDR2 as YYNGEE. V shed 2 bases and J shed 1 base, with 9 bases lying between them. The CDR3 contains 15 residues. This CDR3 reads CASSVSGQNTGELFF. The CDR3 DNA reads TGTGCCAGCAGCGTGTCCGGACAGAACACCGGGGAGCTGTTTTTT.

The rearrangement joins TRBV20-1 to TRBJ2-7; a possible D gene is TRBD2 (6 bases). CDR3 size: 14 residues. V was pared by 1 base and J by 6 bases, with 16 bases between. Germline assignment: CDR1 DFQATT and CDR2 SNEGSKA (reference sequence). CDR3 coding DNA: TGCAGTGCTAGAGTGACGGGACTCCAGTTCGAGCAGTACTTC. This encodes CSARVTGLQFEQYF.